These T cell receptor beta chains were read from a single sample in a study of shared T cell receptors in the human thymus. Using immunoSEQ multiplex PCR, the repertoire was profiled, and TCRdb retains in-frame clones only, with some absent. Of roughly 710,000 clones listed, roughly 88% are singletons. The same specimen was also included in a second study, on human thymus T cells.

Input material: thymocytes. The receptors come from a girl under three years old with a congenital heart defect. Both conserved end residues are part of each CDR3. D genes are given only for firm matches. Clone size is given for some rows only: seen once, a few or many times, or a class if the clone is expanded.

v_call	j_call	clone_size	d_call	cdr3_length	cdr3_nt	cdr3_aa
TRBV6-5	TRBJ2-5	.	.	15	TGTGCCAGCAGTTACCGGGAGACCGGGGGAGAGACCCAGTACTTC	CASSYRETGGETQYF
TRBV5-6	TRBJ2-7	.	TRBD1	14	TGTGCCAGCAGCTCCAACGACAGGGCCTACGAGCAGTACTTC	CASSSNDRAYEQYF
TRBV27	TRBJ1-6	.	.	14	TGTGCCAGCACGGGGGGGGACTCCAATTCACCCCTCCACTTT	CASTGGDSNSPLHF
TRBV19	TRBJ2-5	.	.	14	TGTGCCAGTAGTATACCCAGAAACCAAGAGACCCAGTACTTC	CASSIPRNQETQYF
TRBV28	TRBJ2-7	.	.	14	TGTGCCAGCAGTTTATGGACACTTTCCTACGAGCAGTACTTC	CASSLWTLSYEQYF
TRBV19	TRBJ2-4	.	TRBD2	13	TGTGCCAGTAGTGATCGGGGGGGAGACATTCAGTACTTC	CASSDRGGDIQYF
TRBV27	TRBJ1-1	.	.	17	TGTGCCAGCAGTTTCTCTTGGCAGGGCGGACCGAACACTGAAGCTTTCTTT	CASSFSWQGGPNTEAFF
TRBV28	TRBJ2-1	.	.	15	TGTGCCAGCAGTCCCCTAGCGACGTCCTACAATGAGCAGTTCTTC	CASSPLATSYNEQFF
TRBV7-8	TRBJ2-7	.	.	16	TGTGCCAGCAGCTACCAGGACGACAGGACCTCCTACGAGCAGTACTTC	CASSYQDDRTSYEQYF
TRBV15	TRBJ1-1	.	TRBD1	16	TGTGCCACCAAACCGGGACAGGATATAATGAACACTGAAGCTTTCTTT	CATKPGQDIMNTEAFF
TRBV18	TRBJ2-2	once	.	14	TGTGCCAGCTCACCACCTTCGGGGACCGGGGAGCTGTTTTTT	CASSPPSGTGELFF
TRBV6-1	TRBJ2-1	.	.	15	TGTGCCAGCAGTGAACAGAGACGGGGGAGTGGGGAGCAGTTCTTC	CASSEQRRGSGEQFF
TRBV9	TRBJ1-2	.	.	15	TGTGCCAGCAGCGTAGAGGGGGTGGAGAGCTATGGCTACACCTTC	CASSVEGVESYGYTF
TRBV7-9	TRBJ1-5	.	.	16	TGTGCCAGCAGCTTAGGAGCAGGGGAAAGCAATCAGCCCCAGCATTTT	CASSLGAGESNQPQHF
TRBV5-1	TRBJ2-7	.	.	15	TGCGCCAGCACCCCTGCCGACAGCAGCTCCTACGAGCAGTACTTC	CASTPADSSSYEQYF
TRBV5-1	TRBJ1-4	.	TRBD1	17	TGCGCCAGCAGCTTGGTATACTGGACAGGGGAAACTGAAAAACTGTTTTTT	CASSLVYWTGETEKLFF
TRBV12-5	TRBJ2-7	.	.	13	TGTGCTAGTGGCCCCGGTGTCTATCACGAGCAGTACTTC	CASGPGVYHEQYF
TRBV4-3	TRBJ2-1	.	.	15	TGCGCCAGCAGCCAAGACAGGGGGGAGGACAATGAGCAGTTCTTC	CASSQDRGEDNEQFF
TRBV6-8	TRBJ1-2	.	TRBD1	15	TGTGCCAGCAGTCCAGACCCTCAGGGGGCGATCGGCTACACCTTC	CASSPDPQGAIGYTF
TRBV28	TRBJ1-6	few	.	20	TGTGCCAGCAGCCCCCTCGCCGATGCCCCCGACCCGGGACAAAATTCACCCCTCCACTTT	CASSPLADAPDPGQNSPLHF
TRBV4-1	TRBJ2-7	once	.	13	TGCGCCAGCAGTCGGGGGAGCTCCTACGAGCAGTACTTC	CASSRGSSYEQYF
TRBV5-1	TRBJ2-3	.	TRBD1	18	TGCGCCAGCAGCTTAGGACAGGGTCCCAATGGAGGCACAGATACGCAGTATTTT	CASSLGQGPNGGTDTQYF
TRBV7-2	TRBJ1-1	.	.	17	TGTGCCAGCAGCCATACGAATGTCGGGGGAAGGAACACTGAAGCTTTCTTT	CASSHTNVGGRNTEAFF
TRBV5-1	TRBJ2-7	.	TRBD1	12	TGCGCCAGCAGCAAGGGACAGGACGAGCAGTACTTC	CASSKGQDEQYF
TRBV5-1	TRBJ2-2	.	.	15	TGCGCCAGCAGCTTTAGGCAGGGGAACACCGGGGAGCTGTTTTTT	CASSFRQGNTGELFF
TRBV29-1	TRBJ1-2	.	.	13	TGCAGCGTTGCCCAGGGGTCCTCCTATGGCTACACCTTC	CSVAQGSSYGYTF
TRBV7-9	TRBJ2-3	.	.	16	TGTGCCAGCAGTCTATACCCGCTAGATTCGACGGATACGCAGTATTTT	CASSLYPLDSTDTQYF
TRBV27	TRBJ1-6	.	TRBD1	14	TGTGCCAGCAGCTACACAGGGGGCGGTTCACCCCTCCACTTT	CASSYTGGGSPLHF
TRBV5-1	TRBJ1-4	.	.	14	TGCGCCAGCAGCCCTGGGGAGGGGAGAGAAAAACTGTTTTTT	CASSPGEGREKLFF
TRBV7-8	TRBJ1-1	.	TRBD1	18	TGTGCCAGCAGCCGGGGCCAGACAGGGGAGACAGGACACACTGAAGCTTTCTTT	CASSRGQTGETGHTEAFF
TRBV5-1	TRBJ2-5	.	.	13	TGCGCCAGCAGCCGCGGCAAGGGGGAGACCCAGTACTTC	CASSRGKGETQYF
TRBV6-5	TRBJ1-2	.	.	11	TGTGCCAGCAGTTACACAGGGATTTTAACCTTC	CASSYTGILTF
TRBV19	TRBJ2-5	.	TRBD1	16	TGTGCCAGTAGTCTTTACCGGGACAGGGGGCACGAGACCCAGTACTTC	CASSLYRDRGHETQYF
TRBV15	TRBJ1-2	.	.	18	TGTGCCACCAGCAGAGATCATCCAGGGGACCGAGGGGACTATGGCTACACCTTC	CATSRDHPGDRGDYGYTF
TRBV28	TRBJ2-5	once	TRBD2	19	TGTGCCAGCAGTTTTCTCGGAACTAGCGGGGGGGCTCGTCAAGAGACCCAGTACTTC	CASSFLGTSGGARQETQYF
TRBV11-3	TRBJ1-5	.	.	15	TGTGCCAGCAGCTTAGTGCAGGGAAGCAATCAGCCCCAGCATTTT	CASSLVQGSNQPQHF
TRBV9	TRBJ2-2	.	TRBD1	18	TGTGCCAGCAGCGCCTCGGACAGGGCAAAGTTGAAAGCCGGGGAGCTGTTTTTT	CASSASDRAKLKAGELFF
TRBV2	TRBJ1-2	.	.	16	TGTGCCAGCAGTGAGGGGGGTTCGACGTTTGACTATGGCTACACCTTC	CASSEGGSTFDYGYTF
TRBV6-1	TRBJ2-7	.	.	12	TGTGCCAGCCGGGCAGGGGACTACGAGCAGTACTTC	CASRAGDYEQYF
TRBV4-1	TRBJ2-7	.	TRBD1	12	TGCGCCAGCAGCCAAACAGGGGGCGGGCAGTACTTC	CASSQTGGGQYF
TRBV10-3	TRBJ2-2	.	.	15	TGTGCCATCAGTCACCCGGACAGGAACACCGGGGAGCTGTTTTTT	CAISHPDRNTGELFF
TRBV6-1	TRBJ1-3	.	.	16	TGTGCCAGCAGTGAGGATTACAGGGATCCTGGAAACACCATATATTTT	CASSEDYRDPGNTIYF
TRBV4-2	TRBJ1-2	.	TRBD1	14	TGTGCCAGCAGCCAGCAAACAGGGGGCTATGGCTACACCTTC	CASSQQTGGYGYTF
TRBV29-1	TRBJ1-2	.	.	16	TGCAGCGTTGCTGGCCCCGGAGCTGCTTCTAGCTATGGCTACACCTTC	CSVAGPGAASSYGYTF
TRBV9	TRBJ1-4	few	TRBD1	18	TGTGCCAGCAGCGAGGGACAGGGGACGTCAGCAACTAATGAAAAACTGTTTTTT	CASSEGQGTSATNEKLFF
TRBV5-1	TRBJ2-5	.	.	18	TGCGCCAGCAGCCCTAGTAAAATGGGGGACACGATCCAAGAGACCCAGTACTTC	CASSPSKMGDTIQETQYF
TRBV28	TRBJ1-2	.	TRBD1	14	TGTGCCAGCAGTAGACAGGGAGGTTCCTATGGCTACACCTTC	CASSRQGGSYGYTF
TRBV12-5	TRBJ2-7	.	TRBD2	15	TGTGCTAGTGGTTTGGACGGGGGGGGAACCTACGAGCAGTACTTC	CASGLDGGGTYEQYF
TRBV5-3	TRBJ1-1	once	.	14	TGTGCCAGAAGCTTGGGGTATCGGGGAGATGAAGCTTTCTTT	CARSLGYRGDEAFF
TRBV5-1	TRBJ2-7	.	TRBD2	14	TGCGCCAGCAGCTCGGGAGGACACCTCTACGAGCAGTACTTC	CASSSGGHLYEQYF
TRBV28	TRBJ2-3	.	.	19	TGTGCCAGCAGCCCCCAGAGGCCGGGAAGGTCCCCACCCCCAGATACGCAGTATTTT	CASSPQRPGRSPPPDTQYF
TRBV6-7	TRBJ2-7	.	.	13	TGTGCCAGCAGTTATTGGCTAGCTTGCGAGCAGTACTTC	CASSYWLACEQYF
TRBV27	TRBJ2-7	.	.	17	TGTGCCAGCAGTCCGCCCCGGGGGTCCAAGGGATCCTACGAGCAGTACTTC	CASSPPRGSKGSYEQYF
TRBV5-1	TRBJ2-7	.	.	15	TGCGCCAGCAGCTCCCTCAGAAGGGGCGCAGCCGAGCAGTACTTC	CASSSLRRGAAEQYF
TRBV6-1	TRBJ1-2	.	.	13	TGTGCCAGCAGGCCCCTACAGGACTATGGCTACACCTTC	CASRPLQDYGYTF
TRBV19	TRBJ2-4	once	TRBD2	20	TGTGCCAGTAGTCGACCCAACCGTCTAGCGGGGATTTCCTCCAAAAACATTCAGTACTTC	CASSRPNRLAGISSKNIQYF
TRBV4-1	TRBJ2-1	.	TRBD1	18	TGCGCCAGCAGCCCACCCCCCCATCGACAGGGCGGGTGCAATGAGCAGTTCTTC	CASSPPPHRQGGCNEQFF
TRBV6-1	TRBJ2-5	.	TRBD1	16	TGTGCCAGCAGTGACCTACAGGGGCCCCCACAAGAGACCCAGTACTTC	CASSDLQGPPQETQYF